This T cell receptor beta chain appears in the sequencing data of a study of cytomegalovirus exposure and HLA in healthy donors. Study-level results: TRBV6-2, TRBV6-3 and some other V segments were unresolvable in 87-base-pair reads. In a later analysis, specific HLA alleles were associated with over 15,000 TCR beta sequences at a 0.05 false discovery rate. The authors later found most CMV-associated TCR beta chains appeared HLA-restricted. Presence/absence analyses supposed approximately even sequencing depth among donors.

A remark on this clone: Its specificity is unknown.

In germline, CDR1 is MNHNS, CDR2 SASEGT. Losses at the gene ends were 1 base for V and 2 bases for J; bases not matched to a gene: 3. CDR3 length: 15 amino acids. Both 60 Vbeta primers and 13 Jbeta primers went into the PCR. Clones were read by immunoSEQ multiplex PCR, and TCRdb kept only the in-frame ones, dropping some. The sample lists just over 150,000 clones; roughly 78% were seen once. The chain combines TRBV6-1 with TRBJ2-7, with 9 bases lining up with TRBD2. Sequenced sample: PBMCs. The clonotype was recovered from a woman in her forties in good health and CMV-seronegative. The CDR3 loop is CASSEGGLATYEQYF. The DNA for the CDR3 is TGTGCCAGCAGTGAAGGTGGACTAGCGACCTACGAGCAGTACTTC.